The 18 T cell receptor beta chains reported below all come from one sample, sequenced in a study of CD8 T cells in Susac syndrome (dated by TCRdb to about 2019). Library method: the immunoSEQ multiplex PCR assay. RNA was extracted using the RNeasy kit, and about 0.5 to 1 ug of the RNA was reverse transcribed with random hexamers. TCRdb applied fastp at Q25 and MiXCR to the public reads, then kept only in-frame beta chains. Rows merge per CDR3 protein into single entries with the most common DNA and genes. The sample table lists about 200,000 distinct CDR3 sequences, roughly 94% of them with a count of one. The ten biggest clones cover around 0.08% of the sample. The source material was CD4+ T cells from PBMCs. These receptors were collected from a human donor with multiple sclerosis.

The chain recombines TRBV11-1 with TRBJ2-1; D gene uncertain. Trimming removed 2 bases at V and 6 bases at J, with 14 bases between. CDR1 is SGHAT and CDR2 is FQDESV in the germline V gene (reference sequence). CDR3 length: 15 amino acids. DNA for the CDR3: TGTGCCAGCAGCTTATGGATCGACCCATCCAATGAGCAGTTCTTC. This encodes CASSLWIDPSNEQFF.

The chain links TRBV30 to TRBJ2-1; TRBD1 is a possible D gene (5 bases). The CDR3 covers 15 residues. The germline V gene has CDR1 GTSNPN and CDR2 SVGIG (reference sequence). Between the trimmed V and J ends, which lost 4 bases and 0 bases, there was a span of 13 bases. CDR3: CAWTRRQFSYNEQFF. CDR3 sequence (DNA): TGTGCCTGGACCCGACGACAGTTCTCCTACAATGAGCAGTTCTTC.

The chain has TRBV3-1 and TRBJ2-5, with 7 bases that match TRBD2. V lost 5 bases to trimming and J lost 1 base; unmatched junction nucleotides: 4. This CDR3 is built from 14 residues. Germline-derived CDR1 and CDR2 are LGHDT and YNNKEL (reference sequence). DNA for the CDR3: TGTGCCAGCAGCTCGGGACTACTCCAAGAGACCCAGTACTTC. Its translation is CASSSGLLQETQYF.

The V and J genes are TRBV20-1 and TRBJ2-3; 7 bases agree with TRBD1. The CDR3 runs 13 residues. The junction had 4 bases not matched to a gene; V was cut back by 6 bases and J by 1 base. CDR1 is DFQATT and CDR2 is SNEGSKA in the germline V gene (reference sequence). The CDR3 region has the DNA TGCAGTGCAGTCGGACAGGGCACAGATACGCAGTATTTT. Amino acids: CSAVGQGTDTQYF.

The chain couples TRBV5-4 to TRBJ1-5, with 8 nucleotides matching TRBD1. This CDR3 is 16 amino acids long. Trimming cost V 0 bases and J 0 bases; bases outside gene matches: 2. Germline loops: CDR1 SGHNT, CDR2 YYREEE (reference sequence). The DNA of the CDR3 is TGTGCCAGCAGCTTGGCAGGGACAGGTAGCAATCAGCCCCAGCATTTT. The encoded protein is CASSLAGTGSNQPQHF.

The chain couples TRBV30 to TRBJ2-6; D not resolved. The CDR3 spans 15 residues. The germline gives CDR1 GTSNPN, CDR2 SVGIG (reference sequence). Trimming took off 0 bases at V and 4 bases at J, with 10 bases between the two ends. The CDR3 loop reads CAWSVSWEGANVLTF. CDR3 nucleotides: TGTGCCTGGAGTGTTTCCTGGGAAGGGGCCAACGTCCTGACTTTC.

This clonotype is a singleton in its sample. The J gene is TRBJ1-2, the V gene TRBV6-5; weak D call: TRBD1 (5 bases). CDR1 and CDR2 (germline): MNHEY, SVGAGI. Trimming pared 3 bases from V and 1 base from J, leaving 6 bases between. The CDR3 extends over 13 amino acids. The CDR3 sequence is CASSYDSNYGYTF. The CDR3 DNA reads TGTGCCAGCAGTTATGACAGTAACTATGGCTACACCTTC.

The chain links TRBV18 to TRBJ1-1, with 7 bases that match TRBD1. CDR1 and CDR2 from the germline V gene are KGHSH and LQKENI. CDR3 length: 13 residues. With V trimmed by 10 bases and J by 0 bases, 5 bases remained unmatched. The CDR3 sequence is CATMGQMNTEAFF. The CDR3 DNA follows: TGTGCCACCATGGGACAGATGAACACTGAAGCTTTCTTT.

The rearrangement joins TRBV20-1 to TRBJ2-3; 9 bases fit TRBD2. Germline CDR1 reads DFQATT; CDR2 reads SNEGSKA (reference sequence). The CDR3 runs 13 residues. J gave up 3 bases and V 7 bases, and 5 bases lay outside the gene matches. Written as DNA, the CDR3 is TGCAGTGTCCCGGGACTAGCAACAGATACGCAGTATTTT. Protein product: CSVPGLATDTQYF.

A single count supports this clonotype. This chain uses TRBV2 with TRBJ1-2; D remains ambiguous. The germline gives CDR1 SNHLY, CDR2 FYNNEI. This CDR3 is built from 15 residues. With 2 bases removed from V and 6 bases from J, the gap between germline ends came to 16 bases. CDR3 sequence: CASSEIGPEVNGYTF. The DNA for the CDR3 is TGTGCCAGCAGTGAAATTGGCCCGGAGGTCAATGGCTACACCTTC.

This chain links TRBV2 with TRBJ2-4, with 7 bases that match TRBD1. This CDR3 is 14 amino acids long. Trimming at V came to 0 bases and at J to 6 bases, leaving 2 bases not matched to a gene. The germline V gene encodes CDR1 SNHLY and CDR2 FYNNEI. CDR3 sequence reads: CASSEANRGNIQYF. CDR3 DNA sequence: TGTGCCAGCAGTGAAGCAAACAGGGGAAACATTCAGTACTTC.

This chain uses TRBV24-1 with TRBJ2-3, with 7 positions matching TRBD1. The CDR3 contains 16 residues. Per the germline V gene, CDR1 is KGHDR and CDR2 is SFDVKD. Trimming cost V 2 bases and J 5 bases; bases outside gene matches: 9. The CDR3 loop reads CATSDSRQGRGDTQYF. In nucleotides, the CDR3 is TGTGCCACCAGTGATTCCCGACAGGGACGGGGAGATACGCAGTATTTT.

The chain recombines TRBV4-2 with TRBJ2-1; 8 bases match TRBD1. The CDR3 sequence is 19 residues long. V trimming: 1 base; J trimming: 1 base; junction bases outside the gene matches: 12. Germline V gene lookup returns CDR1 LGHNA and CDR2 YNFKEQ. The CDR3 reads CASSQGLSPGGGSYNEQFF. In nucleotides, the CDR3 is TGTGCCAGCAGCCAAGGACTAAGTCCAGGGGGCGGATCCTACAATGAGCAGTTCTTC.

J is TRBJ2-1 and V is TRBV12-3 or TRBV12-4; 9 nucleotides align to TRBD1. V was pared by 2 bases and J by 6 bases, with 8 bases of the junction left unmatched. The CDR3 spans 16 residues. This chain's CDR3 is CASSLSLGQGGNEQFF. The DNA of the CDR3 is TGTGCCAGCAGTTTATCCCTGGGACAGGGAGGCAATGAGCAGTTCTTC.

A single count supports this clonotype. The chain uses TRBV29-1 and TRBJ1-1; D uncertain. The V end was cut by 5 bases, the J end by 0 bases, with 7 bases between. The CDR3 sequence is 12 residues long. Germline V gives CDR1 SQVTM, CDR2 ANQGSEA. CDR3 loop: CSVLRMNTEAFF. CDR3 bases: TGCAGCGTTCTCAGGATGAACACTGAAGCTTTCTTT.

V is TRBV7-2 and J is TRBJ1-1; D gene ambiguous. Germline V CDR1 and CDR2: SGHTA, FQGNSA. This CDR3 contains 13 residues. With 2 bases removed from V and 8 bases from J, the gap between germline ends came to 12 bases. The DNA of the CDR3 is TGTGCCAGCAGCTTAAGTAGGGAGACCGAAGCTTTCTTT. Its translation is CASSLSRETEAFF.

J is TRBJ1-1 and V is TRBV29-1, with D maybe TRBD1 (5 bases). Germline assignment: CDR1 SQVTM and CDR2 ANQGSEA. The CDR3 totals 15 residues. V lost 4 bases, J lost 5 bases, and 20 bases lay in between. CDR3 residues: CSVANNQGIRTEAFF. CDR3 bases: TGCAGCGTTGCAAACAACCAGGGAATAAGAACTGAAGCTTTCTTT.

The V gene is TRBV29-1, the J gene TRBJ2-1, with 10 nucleotides matching TRBD2. Germline-derived CDR1 and CDR2 are SQVTM and ANQGSEA. The CDR3 length is 14 residues. V shed 7 bases, J shed 9 bases, and the junction held 12 bases outside the gene matches. In DNA, the CDR3 is TGCAGCGCCCGTGAGCGGGGGGGCTTGGGTGAGCAGTTCTTC. It translates to CSARERGGLGEQFF.